The text below deals with one T cell receptor beta chain. Trimming took 3 bases from V and 2 from J; bases not matched to a gene: 3. Per the germline V gene, CDR1 is SNHLY and CDR2 is FYNNEI. The CDR3 has 15 residues. This entry comes from a study of T cell changes during pregnancy in multiple sclerosis. TCRdb's copy holds only in-frame clones and misses some; the assay was immunoSEQ multiplex PCR. The sample has tens of thousands of clones, 80% to 95% seen once. This clonotype was sampled from a female donor in good health, enrolled as a control in a pregnancy study. V and J are TRBV2 and TRBJ2-3, with 9 bases identical to TRBD1. The sample here was peripheral blood, taken in the first trimester of pregnancy. The CDR3 here is CASSDGQGSTDTQYF. The CDR3 nucleotides read TGTGCCAGCAGTGACGGACAGGGGTCCACAGATACGCAGTATTTT.